A single sample is the source of the 18 T cell receptor beta chains below, sequenced in a study of T cell repertoires in cytomegalovirus infection. One entry per CDR3 protein, called by TCRdb with MiXCR from the reads. The sample shows about 280,000 distinct CDR3 sequences, around 20% of them seen only once. No cognate antigen is known for these TCRs. The source material was cultured PBMCs, sampled from culture after CMV antigen stimulation. These receptor sequences come from a human donor in good health (CMV status not recorded). Some clones in this sample may be carry-over from other donors' samples.

This clonotype was seen a handful of times. The chain recombines TRBV4-2 with TRBJ2-1; no clear D gene. Trimming shortened V by 4 bases and J by 0 bases, and 13 bases separated the two germline ends. The CDR3 sequence is 16 residues long. Germline values: CDR1 LGHNA, CDR2 YNFKEQ. The CDR3 sequence: CASSREDGTSYNEQFF. As DNA, the CDR3 is TGTGCCAGCAGCCGAGAGGACGGAACCTCCTACAATGAGCAGTTCTTC.

This clonotype was seen ten or more times. The genes are TRBV7-2 and TRBJ2-5, with D possibly matching TRBD1 (6 bases). The CDR3 runs to 12 residues. From germline, CDR1 is SGHTA and CDR2 FQGNSA. Trimming took 5 bases from V and 4 from J, leaving 8 bases between them. This CDR3 reads CASSRRGETQYF. CDR3 DNA: TGTGCCAGCAGCCGCAGGGGAGAGACCCAGTACTTC.

The chain has TRBV11-2 and TRBJ1-2; D remains ambiguous. The CDR3 contains 15 residues. CDR1 SGHAT and CDR2 FQNNGV come from the germline V gene. The V gene lost 2 bases and the J gene lost 1 base, with 11 bases spanning the gap. The CDR3, as DNA: TGTGCCAGCAGCTTAACGCCCGGTTTTAACTATGGCTACACCTTC. Encoded protein: CASSLTPGFNYGYTF.

Comment on this clonotype: This may stem from a read error, because a much larger clone lies one nucleotide away. J is TRBJ2-2 and V is TRBV7-2, with D possibly called TRBD1 or TRBD2 (5 bases each). The germline CDR1 and CDR2 sequences are SGHTA and FQGNSA. The CDR3 totals 12 residues. CDR3 DNA: TGTGTCAGCAGCCCGGGGCGCGGGGAGCTGTTTTTT. Amino acid sequence: CVSSPGRGELFF.

The gene calls are TRBV2 and TRBJ1-5; D is uncertain. The CDR3 loop spans 14 amino acids. Trimming left V 6 bases short and J 7 bases short, with 16 bases between. Germline V lookup: CDR1 SNHLY, CDR2 FYNNEI. The CDR3 DNA reads as TGTGCCAGCAGCGGAACAGAGGGCGAACAGCCCCAGCATTTT. Protein sequence: CASSGTEGEQPQHF.

This clonotype occurred many times. The rearrangement links TRBV7-8 to TRBJ2-2; D is unresolved. The CDR3 length is 18 residues. V was trimmed by 3 bases and J by 0 bases, leaving 17 bases between them. From germline, CDR1 is SGHVS and CDR2 FQNEAQ. The chain's CDR3 is CASSLNRVIRSNTGELFF. The CDR3 nucleotides read TGTGCCAGCAGCTTGAATAGGGTAATTCGATCGAACACCGGGGAGCTGTTTTTT.

The chain links TRBV15 to TRBJ2-3; D ambiguous. Germline V gene data show CDR1 as LNHNV and CDR2 as YYDKDF (reference sequence). The CDR3 spans 16 residues. Trimming removed 2 bases at V and 1 base at J, with 13 bases between. The CDR3 sequence: CATSRKGTKRTDTQYF. DNA of the CDR3: TGTGCCACCAGCAGAAAAGGAACTAAACGCACAGATACGCAGTATTTT.

This clonotype was detected many times. This chain connects TRBV7-2 to TRBJ2-3, with 14 positions matching TRBD2. This CDR3 is built from 16 residues. CDR1 is SGHTA, CDR2 FQGNSA, per germline. V shed 6 bases, J shed 5 bases, and the junction held 7 bases outside the gene matches. CDR3 sequence reads: CASSKRLAGGKDTQYF. The CDR3 nucleotides are TGTGCCAGCAGTAAACGACTAGCGGGAGGGAAAGATACGCAGTATTTT. Variable domain in full (rest from reference TRBV7-2 and TRBJ2-3): GAGVSQSPSNKVTEKGKDVELRCDPISGHTALYWYRQSLGQGLEFLIYFQGNSAPDKSGLPSDRFSAERTGGSVSTLTIQRTQQEDSAVYLCASSKRLAGGKDTQYFGPGTRLTVL.

The J gene is TRBJ2-1, the V gene TRBV7-2; 10 bases are a match to TRBD2. With 6 bases clipped from V and 5 bases from J, the junction kept 7 bases outside the gene matches. CDR1 and CDR2 from the germline V gene are SGHTA and FQGNSA. The length of the CDR3 is 15 residues. The CDR3 is CASRASGRGNNEQFF. The CDR3 region has the DNA TGTGCCAGCAGAGCTAGCGGGAGAGGAAACAATGAGCAGTTCTTC.

The J gene is TRBJ2-1, the V gene TRBV6-1; D is undetermined. The CDR3 runs to 13 residues. Germline assignment: CDR1 MNHNS and CDR2 SASEGT. The germline V and J ends were trimmed by 5 bases and 8 bases, with 13 bases remaining between them. The CDR3 DNA sequence: TGTGCCAGCAGTTACAGACCAAACGATGAGCAGTTCTTC. It codes for CASSYRPNDEQFF.

The chain recombines TRBV6-9 with TRBJ1-2; TRBD1 is a possible D gene (5 bases). This CDR3 has 15 amino acids. Trimming removed 8 bases at V and 0 bases at J, with 16 bases between. Germline V gene sequence: CDR1 MNHGY, CDR2 SVAAGI. The CDR3 region has the DNA TGTGCCAGCGTCACCGAGGGGAAAACTAACTATGGCTACACCTTC. This encodes CASVTEGKTNYGYTF.

This clonotype was recorded many times. The V and J genes are TRBV6-2 or TRBV6-3 and TRBJ2-7; 7 positions agree with TRBD2. The CDR3 loop spans 14 amino acids. Germline V gene data show CDR1 as MNHEY and CDR2 as SVGEGT. Trimming took 5 bases from V and 3 from J; bases not matched to a gene: 7. CDR3 sequence (DNA): TGTGCCAGCAGTGCTAGCGGTACCTTCTACGAGCAGTACTTC. Amino acids: CASSASGTFYEQYF.

DNA for the CDR3: TGTGCCAGCAGTTTATTGACAGGGGATCAGCCCCAGCATTTT. It encodes CASSLLTGDQPQHF. The chain uses TRBV27 and TRBJ1-5; 8 bases align to TRBD1. With 1 base clipped from V and 5 bases from J, the junction kept 1 base outside the gene matches. Germline CDR1 is MNHEY and CDR2 is SMNVEV (reference sequence). This CDR3 is 14 amino acids long.

This clonotype came up many times. The CDR3 DNA follows: TGTGCCAGCAGTGAACTCTTAGTCACAGATACGCAGTATTTT. Residues: CASSELLVTDTQYF. This chain connects TRBV2 to TRBJ2-3; no firm D call. The V end was cut by 2 bases, the J end by 2 bases, with 8 bases between. This CDR3 spans 14 amino acids. From germline, CDR1 is SNHLY and CDR2 FYNNEI.

In its sample, this clonotype was seen a few times. The chain joins TRBV12-3 or TRBV12-4 to TRBJ2-5; D ambiguous. This CDR3 contains 13 residues. The germline V and J ends were trimmed by 6 bases and 9 bases, with 17 bases remaining between them. This CDR3 is CASRGRALEAQYF. CDR3 sequence (DNA): TGTGCCAGCAGGGGCCGGGCCCTCGAGGCCCAGTACTTC.

This clonotype was seen only once. The CDR3 region is CASKEDLVNTEAFF. CDR3 bases: TGTGCCAGTAAGGAAGATTTGGTGAACACTGAAGCTTTCTTT. V usage is TRBV19 and J usage is TRBJ1-1; D call uncertain. Trimming cost V 7 bases and J 0 bases, with 12 bases left between them. The CDR3 totals 14 residues. Germline CDR1 LNHDA, CDR2 SQIVND (reference sequence).

The rearrangement links TRBV11-2 to TRBJ2-7; 8 bases fit TRBD2. The CDR3 covers 14 residues. The V segment lost 7 bases and the J segment 4 bases; nucleotides outside the gene matches: 9. In germline, CDR1 is SGHAT, CDR2 FQNNGV. The CDR3 DNA is TGTGCCAGCACCCTAGCCAGCGGGAGTTACGAGCAGTACGTC. Protein sequence: CASTLASGSYEQYV.

The chain links TRBV20-1 to TRBJ2-1; 10 positions agree with TRBD2. The trim removed 2 bases at V and 6 bases at J, leaving 4 bases unmatched. The CDR3 runs 14 residues. The germline V gene encodes CDR1 DFQATT and CDR2 SNEGSKA (reference sequence). CDR3: CSARTSGMSNEQFF. CDR3 bases: TGCAGTGCTAGAACTAGCGGGATGAGCAATGAGCAGTTCTTC.